The rows below give T cell receptor beta chains drawn from one sample of a study of control samples from healthy donors and cancer patients. Libraries were prepared by immunoSEQ multiplex PCR; TCRdb keeps only in-frame clonotypes and omits some of them. The repertoire includes 150,000 or so clones, 80% to 95% of them detected once, and around 2.5% sits in the top ten. What was sequenced was blood. These receptor sequences come from a man aged 35-49 years in good health. CDR3s include the opening cysteine and the closing phenylalanine or tryptophan. The D gene is left open where the match is weak. Not all rows give a size; the values are once, few, many and, for expanded clones, a class.

len,v_gene,j_gene,d_gene,abundance,CDR3aa,CDR3nt
15,TRBV19,TRBJ1-5,.,.,CASSIGRSRNQPQHF,TGTGCCAGTAGTATAGGGAGGTCGCGCAATCAGCCCCAGCATTTT
12,TRBV28,TRBJ2-3,TRBD2,.,CASSVRGATQYF,TGTGCCAGCAGTGTGCGGGGGGCTACGCAGTATTTT
13,TRBV12-3/TRBV12-4,TRBJ1-5,.,.,CASSFGGEQPQHF,TGTGCCAGCAGTTTCGGGGGCGAACAGCCCCAGCATTTT
15,TRBV5-1,TRBJ1-4,TRBD1,.,CASAKGDRESEKLFF,TGCGCCAGCGCCAAGGGGGACAGGGAGAGTGAAAAACTGTTTTTT
16,TRBV12-5,TRBJ1-2,TRBD1,.,CASGVTTGGALYGYTF,TGTGCTAGTGGTGTCACTACAGGGGGAGCTCTCTATGGCTACACCTTC
12,TRBV5-1,TRBJ2-3,.,.,CASSLERDTQYF,TGCGCCAGCAGCCTGGAGAGGGATACGCAGTATTTT
15,TRBV7-9,TRBJ2-7,TRBD1,.,CASSLAGTGAYEQYF,TGTGCCAGCAGCTTAGCGGGGACAGGGGCCTACGAGCAGTACTTC
13,TRBV30,TRBJ2-7,TRBD1,.,CAWSPGQGYEQYF,TGTGCCTGGAGTCCGGGACAGGGGTACGAGCAGTACTTC
13,TRBV7-3,TRBJ1-1,.,once,CASRAQGNTEAFF,TGTGCCAGCAGGGCACAGGGAAACACTGAAGCTTTCTTT
15,TRBV28,TRBJ1-1,TRBD1,.,CASSLNLQGVTEAFF,TGTGCCAGCAGTTTAAACTTACAGGGGGTTACTGAAGCTTTCTTT
14,TRBV5-1,TRBJ2-7,TRBD2,.,CASSPYSDGGEQYF,TGCGCCAGCAGCCCATACTCGGACGGGGGGGAGCAGTACTTC
15,TRBV5-4,TRBJ2-7,.,.,CASSLVPGSAYEQYF,TGTGCCAGCAGCTTGGTGCCGGGGTCCGCCTACGAGCAGTACTTC
15,TRBV10-3,TRBJ2-3,.,once,CAINRAGGFADTQYF,TGTGCCATCAACCGAGCGGGTGGGTTCGCAGATACGCAGTATTTT
16,TRBV9,TRBJ2-1,TRBD1,.,CASSGYTTGGHNEQFF,TGTGCCAGCAGCGGATACACGACAGGGGGGCACAATGAGCAGTTCTTC
15,TRBV3-1/TRBV3-2,TRBJ1-1,TRBD1,once,CASSQDYRGDTEAFF,TGTGCCAGCAGCCAAGATTACAGGGGGGACACTGAAGCTTTCTTT
13,TRBV18,TRBJ1-6,.,.,CASSPRDDSPLHF,TGTGCCAGCTCACCGCGGGACGATTCACCCCTCCACTTT
14,TRBV19,TRBJ2-2,.,.,CASSMYTNTGELFF,TGTGCCAGTAGTATGTACACTAACACCGGGGAGCTGTTTTTT
12,TRBV18,TRBJ2-5,.,.,CASSKAWETQYF,TGTGCCAGCTCAAAGGCTTGGGAGACCCAGTACTTC
18,TRBV7-2,TRBJ2-5,TRBD2,.,CASSPGTSGGAVSETQYF,TGTGCCAGCAGCCCCGGGACTAGCGGGGGGGCCGTGAGTGAGACCCAGTACTTC
13,TRBV10-2,TRBJ1-5,.,.,CASSGQGNQPQHF,TGCGCCAGCAGTGGACAGGGCAATCAGCCCCAGCATTTT
14,TRBV20-1,TRBJ2-3,TRBD1,.,CSASRDRGTDTQYF,TGCAGTGCTAGTCGAGACAGGGGCACAGATACGCAGTATTTT
17,TRBV15,TRBJ2-3,.,.,CATSRGGSVPGTDTQYF,TGTGCCACCAGCAGAGGAGGAAGTGTACCAGGTACAGATACGCAGTATTTT
15,TRBV7-8,TRBJ2-7,.,.,CASSLGGGPAYEQYF,TGTGCCAGCAGCTTAGGGGGTGGTCCGGCCTACGAGCAGTACTTC
15,TRBV6-2/TRBV6-3,TRBJ1-1,TRBD1,.,CASSRETGGVLKAFF,TGTGCCAGCAGTCGAGAAACAGGGGGAGTTTTGAAAGCTTTCTTT
13,TRBV30,TRBJ1-5,.,.,CAWGPGTNQPQHF,TGTGCCTGGGGTCCAGGGACCAATCAGCCCCAGCATTTT